A single T cell receptor beta chain is shown here with its context. TCRdb reanalysed the RACE reads using MiXCR and keeps one entry per CDR3 protein. The repertoire holds fewer than 300,000 distinct CDR3 sequences, with roughly 8.9% as singletons. This sample is drawn from a study of human T cells and chemical hapten exposure. Time point defined: pre-sensitization, week 0. Treatment described: therapeutic diphenylcyclopropenone sensitization with weekly scalp DPC. Germline V gene data show CDR1 as SGHRS and CDR2 as YFSETQ. The CDR3 consists of 14 residues. V dropped 3 bases and J dropped 6; count of bases not matched to a gene: 7.

This clonotype originated in a woman aged 40 to 55 with alopecia areata. Some clones in this sample may be carry-over from other donors' samples. Sequences were derived from whole blood, sampled in connection with sensitization to the hapten diphenylcyclopropenone (DPC). The V and J genes are TRBV5-1 and TRBJ2-7; 9 nucleotides line up with TRBD2. The DNA of the CDR3 is TGCGCCAGCAGCTCCGGGACTAGCTCCCCCGAGCAGTACTTC. Its protein product is CASSSGTSSPEQYF.